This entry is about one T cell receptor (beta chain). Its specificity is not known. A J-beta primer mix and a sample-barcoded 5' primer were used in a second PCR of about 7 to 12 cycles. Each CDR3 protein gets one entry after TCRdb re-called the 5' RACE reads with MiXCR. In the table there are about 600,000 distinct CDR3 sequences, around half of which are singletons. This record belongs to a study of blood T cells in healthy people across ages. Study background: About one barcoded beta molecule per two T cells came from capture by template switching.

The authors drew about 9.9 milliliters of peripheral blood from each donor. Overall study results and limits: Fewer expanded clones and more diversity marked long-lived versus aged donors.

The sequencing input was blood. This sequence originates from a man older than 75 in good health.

The DNA for the CDR3 is TGCGCCAGCAGCCCACCCACAGGGAAGATTAATGGCTACACCTTC. Protein sequence: CASSPPTGKINGYTF. This sequence joins TRBV5-1 and TRBJ1-2, with a weak D call TRBD1 (6 bases). The CDR3 has 15 amino acids. V gave up 4 bases and J gave up 6 bases, with 19 bases separating them. Germline lookup yields CDR1 SGHRS and CDR2 YFSETQ.